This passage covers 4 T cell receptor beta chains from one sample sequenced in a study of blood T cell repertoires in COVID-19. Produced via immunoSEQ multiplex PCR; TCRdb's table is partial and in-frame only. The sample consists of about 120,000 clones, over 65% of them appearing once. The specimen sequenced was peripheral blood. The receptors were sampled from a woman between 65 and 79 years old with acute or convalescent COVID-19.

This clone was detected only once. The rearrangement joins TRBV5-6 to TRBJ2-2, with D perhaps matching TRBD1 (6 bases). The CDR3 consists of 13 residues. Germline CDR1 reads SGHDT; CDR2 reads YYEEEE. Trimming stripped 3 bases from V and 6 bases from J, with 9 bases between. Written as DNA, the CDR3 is TGTGCCAGCAGCTCCGGACAGTCCGGGGAGCTGTTTTTT. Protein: CASSSGQSGELFF.

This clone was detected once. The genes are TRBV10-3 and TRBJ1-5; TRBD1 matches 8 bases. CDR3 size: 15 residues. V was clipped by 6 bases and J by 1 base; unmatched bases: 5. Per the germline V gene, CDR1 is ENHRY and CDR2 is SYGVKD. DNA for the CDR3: TGTGCCATCAGAAAGACAGGGGACAGCAATCAGCCCCAGCATTTT. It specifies CAIRKTGDSNQPQHF.

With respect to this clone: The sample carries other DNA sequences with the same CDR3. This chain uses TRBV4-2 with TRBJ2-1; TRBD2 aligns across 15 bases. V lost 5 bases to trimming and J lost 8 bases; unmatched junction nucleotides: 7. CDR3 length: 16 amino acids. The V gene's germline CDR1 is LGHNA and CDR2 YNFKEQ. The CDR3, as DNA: TGTGCCAGCAGCTTTCGGACTAGCGGGGGGGCCGATGAGCAGTTCTTC. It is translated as CASSFRTSGGADEQFF.

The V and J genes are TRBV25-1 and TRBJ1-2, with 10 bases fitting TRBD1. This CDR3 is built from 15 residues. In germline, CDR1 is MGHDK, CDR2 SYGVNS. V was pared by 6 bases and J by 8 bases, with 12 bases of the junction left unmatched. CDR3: CASSEPRDRGEGYTF. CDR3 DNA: TGTGCCAGCAGCGAACCTCGGGACAGGGGAGAGGGCTACACCTTC.